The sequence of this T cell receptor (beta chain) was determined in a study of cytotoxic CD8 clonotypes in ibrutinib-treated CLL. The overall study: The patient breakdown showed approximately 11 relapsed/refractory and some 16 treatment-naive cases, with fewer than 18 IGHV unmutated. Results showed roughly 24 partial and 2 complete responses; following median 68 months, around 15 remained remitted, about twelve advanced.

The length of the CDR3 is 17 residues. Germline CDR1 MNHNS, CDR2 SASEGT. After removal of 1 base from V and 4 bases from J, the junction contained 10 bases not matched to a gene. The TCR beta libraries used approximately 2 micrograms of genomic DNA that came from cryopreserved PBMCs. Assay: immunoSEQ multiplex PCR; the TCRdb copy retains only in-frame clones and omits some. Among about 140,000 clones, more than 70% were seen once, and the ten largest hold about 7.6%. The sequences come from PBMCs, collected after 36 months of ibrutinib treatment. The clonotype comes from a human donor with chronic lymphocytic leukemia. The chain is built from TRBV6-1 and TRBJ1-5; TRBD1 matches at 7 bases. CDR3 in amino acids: CASSEGQGGLINQPQHF. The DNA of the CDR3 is TGTGCCAGCAGTGAAGGACAGGGAGGTTTGATTAATCAGCCCCAGCATTTT.